This T cell receptor (beta chain) was identified in a study of blood T cell repertoires in COVID-19. The study recruited exposed participants who had met a COVID-19 case within 2 weeks before entry. Per germline, CDR1 SGHVS and CDR2 FQNEAQ. Trimming removed 7 bases at V and 7 bases at J, with 17 bases between. The CDR3 spans 14 residues. The data were produced by immunoSEQ multiplex PCR, yet TCRdb's version contains in-frame clones alone and is incomplete. The table lists about 250,000 clones, about 90% of them singletons, with roughly 3% in the top ten. The specimen was PBMCs or T cells enriched from blood (not recorded which). The V call is TRBV7-8, the J call TRBJ1-3, with D tentatively TRBD1 (6 bases). This TCR was sampled from a woman in her forties who had been exposed to COVID-19. CDR3 in DNA: TGTGCCAGCACGATGAGAGGGGGTGGTAACACCATATATTTT. Its translation is CASTMRGGGNTIYF.